The clone carrying this T cell receptor (beta chain) turned up a few times. Via MiXCR, TCRdb re-called the 5' RACE reads, giving one row per CDR3 protein. The sample includes tens of thousands of distinct CDR3 sequences, more than 12% seen only once; the top ten take about 4%. The data derive from a study of early T cells in non-severe SARS-CoV-2 infection. This CDR3 has 13 residues. Germline V CDR1 and CDR2: MDHEN, SYDVKM. Trimming removed 6 bases from V and 7 bases from J, with 16 bases in between. The specimen was whole blood, collected at baseline. This rearrangement joins TRBV28 to TRBJ2-7; D tentatively fits TRBD1 or TRBD2 (6 bases each). This TCR came from an adult who was a healthcare worker with PCR-confirmed SARS-CoV-2 infection or an uninfected control (not recorded which). This chain's CDR3 is CASSLGGLSEQYF. The CDR3 nucleotides are TGTGCCAGCAGCCTCGGGGGCCTGTCGGAGCAGTACTTC.